Below, one T cell receptor (beta chain) is given with its context. This sample was included in a study of T cell changes during pregnancy in multiple sclerosis. Germline V gene sequence: CDR1 LNHDA, CDR2 SQIVND (reference sequence). The CDR3 is 19 amino acids. V was clipped by 6 bases and J by 1 base; unmatched bases: 14. Sequencing used immunoSEQ multiplex PCR; TCRdb keeps in-frame clones, though not all of them. The profile shows 20,000 to 25,000 clones, around nine tenths of them singletons. This receptor was obtained from a female donor in good health, enrolled as a control in a pregnancy study. The input for sequencing was CD8+ T cells from peripheral blood mononuclear cells, taken in the first trimester of pregnancy. The gene calls are TRBV19 and TRBJ1-3; 11 bases are shared with TRBD1. Here the CDR3 DNA reads TGTGCCAGTAGCGACTTCTGGGACAGGGGGAAAGATTCTGGAAACACCATATATTTT. Translated, it gives CASSDFWDRGKDSGNTIYF.